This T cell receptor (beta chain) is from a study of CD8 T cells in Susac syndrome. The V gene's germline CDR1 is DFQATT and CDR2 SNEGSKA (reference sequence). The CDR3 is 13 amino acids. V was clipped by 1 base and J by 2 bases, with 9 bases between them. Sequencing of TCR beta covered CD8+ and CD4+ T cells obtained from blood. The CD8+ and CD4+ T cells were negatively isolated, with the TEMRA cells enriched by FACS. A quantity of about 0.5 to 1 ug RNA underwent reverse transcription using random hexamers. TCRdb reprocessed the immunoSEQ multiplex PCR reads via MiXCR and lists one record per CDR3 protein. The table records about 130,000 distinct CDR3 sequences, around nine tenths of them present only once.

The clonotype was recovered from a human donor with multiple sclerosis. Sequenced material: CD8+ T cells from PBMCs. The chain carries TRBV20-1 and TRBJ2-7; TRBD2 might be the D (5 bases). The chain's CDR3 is CSARAVGAYEQYF. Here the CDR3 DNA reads TGCAGTGCTAGAGCAGTCGGGGCCTACGAGCAGTACTTC.